One TCR beta chain is described in this entry. Its cognate antigen is unknown. This specimen belongs to a study of CD8+ T cells in alopecia areata. Study-level information: Treated patients were scored for severity by percent of scalp affected.

Study-wide results and caveats: There were also resident alphabeta T cells of normal skin sequenced in scalp samples.

This CDR3 is 12 amino acids long. Trimming pared 4 bases from V and 8 bases from J, leaving 10 bases between. CDR1 is SGHRS and CDR2 is YFSETQ in the germline V gene. Sequencing templates came from extracted RNA that was reverse transcribed into cDNA. Some clones are missing from TCRdb's copy, which holds only in-frame ones; the method was immunoSEQ multiplex PCR. The sample includes 250,000 to 350,000 clones, about 60% of them seen just once. As to treatment: oral pan-JAK inhibitor, 5-10 mg twice daily. Those with alopecia areata gave lesional scalp punch biopsies and peripheral blood. The clonotype originates from a human donor with alopecia areata. This sequence joins TRBV5-1 and TRBJ2-1; D might be TRBD2 (5 bases). The sequenced sample was CD4+ T cells sorted from blood, obtained around week 54, from a patient treated with tofacitinib. In DNA, the CDR3 is TGCGCCAGCAGCGCGAGGGTTGATGAGCAGTTCTTC. This sequence encodes CASSARVDEQFF.